The clone carrying this TCR beta chain came up many times. According to the study, TCR beta libraries were built with iRepertoire HTBI primers and CDR3-region Arm-PCR. One entry per CDR3 protein, called by TCRdb with MiXCR from the multiplex PCR reads. The sample consists of some 250,000 distinct CDR3 sequences, approximately 20% of them appearing once. Trimming took off 1 base at V and 7 bases at J, with 10 bases between the two ends. Germline V CDR1 and CDR2: SGHAT, FQNNGV. CDR3 size: 13 residues. The source of the sample is a study of regulatory T cells in long-lasting Graves disease. Sample time point: newly diagnosed GD, antithyroid drugs for less than 3 months. RNA isolated from PBMCs was used to make the TCR library.

The origin of this receptor is a female donor with Graves disease. The input for sequencing was peripheral blood mononuclear cells (PBMCs), taken at new diagnosis, from a patient treated with antithyroid drugs. V usage is TRBV11-2 and J usage is TRBJ1-1; D is possibly TRBD1 (5 bases). Here the CDR3 DNA reads TGTGCCAGCAGCTTAGGCAGGGCCCTTGAAGCTTTCTTT. This sequence encodes CASSLGRALEAFF.